A single sample is the source of the 15 T cell receptor beta chains below, sequenced in a study of somatic mutations in cytotoxic T cells in rheumatoid arthritis. Some clones are missing from TCRdb's copy, which holds only in-frame ones; the method was immunoSEQ multiplex PCR. The table records around 20,000 clones, about 83% of them present only once. The sample taken for sequencing was CD8+ T cells sorted from blood. The receptors shown here come from an adult with rheumatoid arthritis.

In DNA form, the CDR3 reads TGTGCCAGCAGCGTAGGGGGTCAGCCCCAGCATTTT. Residues: CASSVGGQPQHF. The rearrangement links TRBV9 to TRBJ1-5; D is uncertain. V was trimmed by 0 bases and J by 6 bases, leaving 4 bases between them. The germline V gene has CDR1 SGDLS and CDR2 YYNGEE. The CDR3 has 12 amino acids.

The CDR3 nucleotides are TGTGCCAGCAGTGGTAGCGTCCGGGAGAATAATTACAATGAGCAGTTCTTC. Protein product: CASSGSVRENNYNEQFF. The chain has TRBV25-1 and TRBJ2-1, with D possibly being TRBD2 (6 bases). V was cut by 4 bases and J by 4 bases, with 20 bases left in between. This CDR3 comprises 17 residues. Germline V gene lookup returns CDR1 MGHDK and CDR2 SYGVNS.

The rearrangement uses TRBV7-2 and TRBJ2-7; D is unresolved. Germline loops: CDR1 SGHTA, CDR2 FQGNSA. Trimming removed 1 base at V and 1 base at J, with 17 bases between. There are 17 residues in the CDR3. The DNA of the CDR3 is TGTGCCAGCAGCTTAGAGTATATGGGCGCGCGATCCTACGAGCAGTACGTC. Encoded protein: CASSLEYMGARSYEQYV.

This clone counts as medium-sized (0.01 to 0.1%). The V call is TRBV21-1, the J call TRBJ2-5. TRBV21-1 is noted as a pseudogene. The CDR3 spans 18 residues. CDR3 DNA: TGTGCCAGCAGCAAAGCGGGGGGCCAGTGCTCCGAACTCGAGACCCAGTACTTC. The encoded protein is CASSKAGGQCSELETQYF.

The rearrangement uses TRBV28 and TRBJ2-3; 10 nucleotides align to TRBD2. Germline loops: CDR1 MDHEN, CDR2 SYDVKM. The ends lost 5 bases at V and 4 bases at J; junction bases unmatched: 12. The CDR3 spans 17 residues. The CDR3 DNA is TGTGCCAGCAGTCCCCCGAGTCTAGCGGGAGCCGCAGATACGCAGTATTTT. Its translation: CASSPPSLAGAADTQYF. Full variable domain (rest looked up from reference TRBV28 and TRBJ2-3): DVKVTQSSRYLVKRTGEKVFLECVQDMDHENMFWYRQDPGLGLRLIYFSYDVKMKEKGDIPEGYSVSREKKERFSLILESASTNQTSMYLCASSPPSLAGAADTQYFGPGTRLTVL.

This chain links TRBV2 with TRBJ2-2; D gene ambiguous. CDR3 size: 12 residues. Germline lookup yields CDR1 SNHLY and CDR2 FYNNEI. The chain's CDR3 is CAVYWNTGELFF. Written as DNA, the CDR3 is TGTGCAGTGTATTGGAACACCGGGGAGCTGTTTTTT.

This chain links TRBV5-6 with TRBJ2-1; D is unclear. V lost 1 base, J lost 5 bases, and 13 bases lay in between. The CDR3 spans 15 residues. Germline values: CDR1 SGHDT, CDR2 YYEEEE. CDR3 loop: CASSLYATPHNEQFF. The CDR3 region has the DNA TGTGCCAGCAGCTTGTACGCAACACCGCACAATGAGCAGTTCTTC.

The chain couples TRBV6-6 to TRBJ1-1, with D hard to call. This CDR3 region has 12 residues. Germline loops: CDR1 MNHNY, CDR2 SVGAGI (reference sequence). Trimming took off 7 bases at V and 8 bases at J, with 14 bases between the two ends. CDR3 sequence reads: CASTTDAGEAFF. The DNA of the CDR3 is TGTGCCAGCACCACAGACGCCGGGGAAGCTTTCTTT.

This sequence joins TRBV5-4 and TRBJ2-3, with TRBD2 matching over 8 bases. The CDR3 has 15 residues. The J segment lost 2 bases and the V segment lost 4 bases, leaving 6 bases of the junction unmatched. From germline, CDR1 is SGHNT and CDR2 YYREEE (reference sequence). CDR3 sequence (DNA): TGTGCCAGCAGCCTCCTAGCGGGTGACACAGATACGCAGTATTTT. This codes for CASSLLAGDTDTQYF.

The gene calls are TRBV9 and TRBJ1-1; D unresolved. The germline V gene encodes CDR1 SGDLS and CDR2 YYNGEE. Trimming removed 0 bases at V and 7 bases at J, with 7 bases between. The CDR3 extends over 12 amino acids. CDR3 DNA sequence: TGTGCCAGCAGCGTAGATAAGGGTGAAGCTTTCTTT. It encodes CASSVDKGEAFF.

The gene calls are TRBV9 and TRBJ1-2, with 9 bases fitting TRBD1. The V and J ends lost 2 bases and 9 bases, in that order; junction bases with no gene match: 8. The CDR3 runs 14 residues. Germline V gene data show CDR1 as SGDLS and CDR2 as YYNGEE. The CDR3 sequence: CASSVGGDRDRYTF. In DNA, the CDR3 is TGTGCCAGCAGCGTGGGAGGGGACAGGGATCGCTACACCTTC.

CDR3 DNA sequence: TGCGCCAGCAGCCAGTCGAGGGAGGTCGTCCGCACCGGGGAGCTGTTTTTT. Residues: CASSQSREVVRTGELFF. The gene calls are TRBV4-3 and TRBJ2-2, with D maybe TRBD2 (6 bases). The CDR3 totals 17 residues. V lost 3 bases to trimming and J lost 4 bases, with 18 bases between them. Per the germline V gene, CDR1 is LGHNA and CDR2 is YSLEER.

The V call is TRBV30, the J call TRBJ2-7, with 9 bases fitting TRBD2. The CDR3 extends over 14 amino acids. The V and J ends lost 4 bases and 2 bases, in that order; junction bases with no gene match: 6. From germline, CDR1 is GTSNPN and CDR2 SVGIG (reference sequence). This chain's CDR3 is CAWTSGAHPYEQYF. The CDR3 region has the DNA TGTGCCTGGACTAGCGGGGCCCATCCCTACGAGCAGTACTTC.

The chain is built from TRBV5-6 and TRBJ2-1; D is unclear. CDR1 SGHDT and CDR2 YYEEEE come from the germline V gene. Trimming stripped 0 bases from V and 0 bases from J, with 7 bases between. The CDR3 is made up of 15 amino acids. Written as DNA, the CDR3 is TGTGCCAGCAGCTTGGGCCGCAGCTCCTACAATGAGCAGTTCTTC. Its translation is CASSLGRSSYNEQFF.

The rearrangement uses TRBV9 and TRBJ2-3; 11 bases agree with TRBD2. The CDR3 has 15 amino acids. Germline values: CDR1 SGDLS, CDR2 YYNGEE. V shed 2 bases and J 3 bases; nucleotides not matched to a gene: 2. As DNA, the CDR3 is TGTGCCAGCAGCGTGGCTAGCGGGAGGACAGATACGCAGTATTTT. Translating gives CASSVASGRTDTQYF.